This section outlines one T cell receptor beta chain sequence together with its context. Only in-frame clones appear in the TCRdb table, and some are missing; sequencing was by immunoSEQ multiplex PCR. The sample includes 260,000 or so clones, under 90% of them seen just once. This CDR3 has 17 residues. Trimming removed 2 bases from V and 3 bases from J, with 17 bases in between. CDR1 is LNHDA and CDR2 is SQIVND in the germline V gene (reference sequence). This specimen belongs to a study of blood T cell repertoires in COVID-19. Across the whole study: Sites across the United States, Italy and Spain contributed samples from acute and convalescent COVID-19.

This clonotype originated in a man between 18 and 35 years old who had recovered from COVID-19. This rearrangement joins TRBV19 to TRBJ2-1, with D tentatively TRBD1 (5 bases). Sequencing used PBMCs or T cells enriched from blood (not recorded which). CDR3 sequence reads: CASSIWGRQGLYNEQFF. CDR3 nucleotide sequence: TGTGCCAGTAGTATATGGGGTCGGCAGGGCCTCTACAATGAGCAGTTCTTC. The full variable domain, its missing parts supplied by reference TRBV19 and TRBJ2-1, is DGGITQSPKYLFRKEGQNVTLSCEQNLNHDAMYWYRQDPGQGLRLIYYSQIVNDFQKGDIAEGYSVSREKKESFPLTVTSAQKNPTAFYLCASSIWGRQGLYNEQFFGPGTRLTVL.